These 11 T cell receptor beta chains were sequenced from one sample in a study of blood T cell repertoires in COVID-19. TCRdb keeps only in-frame clones here, not all; method: immunoSEQ multiplex PCR. The profile shows 150,000 to 200,000 clones, 60% to 80% of them singletons. Sequenced input: peripheral blood. The receptor source for this set is a woman in her 70s with acute or convalescent COVID-19.

The chain uses TRBV7-6 and TRBJ1-6, with D possibly being TRBD1 (5 bases). This CDR3 spans 15 amino acids. Germline CDR1 is SGHVS and CDR2 is FNYEAQ. Trimming stripped 2 bases from V and 6 bases from J, with 11 bases between. CDR3 amino acids: CASSLRGGGNSPLHF. DNA of the CDR3: TGTGCCAGCAGCTTAAGGGGAGGCGGTAATTCACCCCTCCACTTT.

J is TRBJ1-5 and V is TRBV19, with 7 bases lining up with TRBD1. There are 17 residues in the CDR3. Trimming removed 1 base from V and 2 bases from J; junction bases left unmatched: 8. Germline lookup yields CDR1 LNHDA and CDR2 SQIVND (reference sequence). The CDR3 region is CASSIVAGQRGNQPQHF. CDR3 DNA sequence: TGTGCCAGTAGTATAGTCGCGGGACAGAGAGGCAATCAGCCCCAGCATTTT.

The rearrangement links TRBV10-3 to TRBJ1-5; D uncertain. The CDR3 extends over 13 amino acids. Trimming cost V 0 bases and J 7 bases, with 7 bases left between them. Germline V gene lookup returns CDR1 ENHRY and CDR2 SYGVKD. CDR3 nucleotide sequence: TGTGCCATCAGTGAGTCGACGGAGCAGCCCCAGCATTTT. Its protein is CAISESTEQPQHF.

The chain has TRBV9 and TRBJ1-1; no definite D call. Trimming removed 0 bases at V and 10 bases at J, with 13 bases between. Germline lookup yields CDR1 SGDLS and CDR2 YYNGEE. The CDR3 totals 13 residues. The DNA of the CDR3 is TGTGCCAGCAGCGTAGGAGACACCGAGTCAGCTTTCTTT. It specifies CASSVGDTESAFF.

J is TRBJ1-1 and V is TRBV5-5, with D uncertain. The CDR3 contains 13 residues. Germline V CDR1 and CDR2: SGHKS, YYEKEE (reference sequence). The V gene lost 4 bases and the J gene lost 4 bases, with 11 bases spanning the gap. The chain's CDR3 is CASSLGVGTEAFF. The DNA of the CDR3 is TGTGCCAGCAGCCTCGGGGTGGGCACTGAAGCTTTCTTT.

V is TRBV5-5 and J is TRBJ2-7, with 14 nucleotides matching TRBD2. Per germline, CDR1 SGHKS and CDR2 YYEKEE (reference sequence). This CDR3 spans 19 amino acids. J was trimmed by 8 bases and V by 4 bases; bases with no gene match: 20. The DNA of the CDR3 is TGTGCCAGCAGCCCAAATTTTAAACCGGGACTAGCGGGAGAAATCCAGCAGTACTTC. It is translated as CASSPNFKPGLAGEIQQYF.

The gene calls are TRBV5-5 and TRBJ2-7; TRBD1 might be the D (6 bases). V was trimmed by 2 bases and J by 0 bases, leaving 12 bases between them. Germline CDR1 SGHKS, CDR2 YYEKEE (reference sequence). The CDR3 totals 15 residues. CDR3 region: CASSFLRGGSYEQYF. CDR3 nucleotide sequence: TGTGCCAGCAGCTTCTTACGAGGGGGCTCCTACGAGCAGTACTTC.

J is TRBJ2-1 and V is TRBV20-1, with TRBD2 identical over 10 bases. Looked up from germline, CDR1 is DFQATT and CDR2 is SNEGSKA (reference sequence). CDR3 size: 17 residues. Trimming took 3 bases from V and 7 from J; bases not matched to a gene: 15. The CDR3 loop reads CSASSRLNSGRRNEQFF. In DNA form, the CDR3 reads TGCAGTGCTAGTTCCCGACTCAATAGCGGGAGGAGGAATGAGCAGTTCTTC.

This clone came up once. The chain links TRBV4-1 to TRBJ2-2; TRBD1 aligns across 9 bases. The CDR3 consists of 17 residues. Germline CDR1 MGHRA, CDR2 YSYEKL. Losses at the gene ends were 0 bases for V and 4 bases for J; bases not matched to a gene: 6. The CDR3 loop is CASSQESQGALTGELFF. For the CDR3, the DNA is TGCGCCAGCAGCCAAGAGTCACAGGGGGCCCTCACCGGGGAGCTGTTTTTT.

The chain combines TRBV7-3 with TRBJ2-2, with D hard to call. V was trimmed by 2 bases and J by 8 bases, leaving 9 bases between them. The length of the CDR3 is 13 residues. Germline CDR1 reads SGHTA; CDR2 reads FQGTGA. The CDR3 nucleotides are TGTGCCAGCAGCTTATTTTATGAGGGGGAGCTGTTTTTT. Translated, it gives CASSLFYEGELFF. The entire variable domain, with the rest obtained from reference TRBV7-3 and TRBJ2-2, is as follows: GAGVSQTPSNKVTEKGKYVELRCDPISGHTALYWYRQSLGQGPEFLIYFQGTGAADDSGLPNDRFFAVRPEGSVSTLKIQRTERGDSAVYLCASSLFYEGELFFGEGSRLTVL.

This chain links TRBV6-5 with TRBJ2-1; 10 bases are shared with TRBD2. Germline loops: CDR1 MNHEY, CDR2 SVGAGI. The CDR3 sequence is 14 residues long. With V trimmed by 4 bases and J by 6 bases, 3 bases remained unmatched. The CDR3 here is CASSFSGRTNEQFF. The DNA of the CDR3 is TGTGCCAGCAGTTTTAGCGGGAGGACCAATGAGCAGTTCTTC.